This T cell receptor (beta chain) was sequenced during a study of shared T cell receptors in the human thymus. TCRdb's copy holds only in-frame clones and misses some; the assay was immunoSEQ multiplex PCR. The table includes 600,000 to 900,000 clones, 75% to 90% detected once. V was pared by 0 bases and J by 6 bases, with 0 bases of the junction left unmatched. CDR1 and CDR2 (germline): SGDLS, YYNGEE. The CDR3 is 13 residues long. This sample also appeared in a second study, on human thymus T cells. According to that study: Donation was from healthy Finnish infants who were having corrective surgery that addressed congenital heart defects. Related research found strongly overlapping thymic repertoires in unrelated individuals.

The sequenced sample consisted of thymocytes. The receptor was isolated from a girl less than two years old with a congenital heart defect. The V call is TRBV9, the J call TRBJ2-1; 7 bases match TRBD1. The CDR3: CASSVGDSNEQFF. In DNA, the CDR3 is TGTGCCAGCAGCGTAGGGGACAGCAATGAGCAGTTCTTC.